This T cell receptor beta chain was sequenced for a study of T cell clusters in autoimmune cytopenias. Study results and caveats: The T cell clusters came from computational analysis alone and lack functional validation.

TRB was amplified by touch-down multiplex PCR, primer pools A and B combined. TCRdb re-called the multiplex PCR reads, yielding one record per CDR3 amino acid sequence without DNA. The table for this sample gives 5,000 to 6,500 distinct CDR3 sequences. According to its frequency, this clonotype is medium-sized. Its antigen is unknown. Germline-derived CDR1 and CDR2 are SQVTM and ANQGSEA. The CDR3 runs 16 residues. Some 38,000 genome equivalents of blood DNA were amplified for TRB. The gene calls are TRBV29-1 and TRBJ2-1; TCRdb gives TRBD1 as the D gene, but with no DNA this cannot be confirmed. The sequencing sample was made of peripheral blood. This clonotype was obtained from a human donor with an autoimmune cytopenia or autoimmune hepatitis (not recorded which). CDR3 sequence: CSVEDSGTGLSNEQFF.